What follows are 3 T cell receptor beta chains derived from one specimen sequenced in a study of blood T cell repertoires in COVID-19. Data came from immunoSEQ multiplex PCR; TCRdb stores just in-frame clones and leaves some out. The table shows about 180,000 clones, with about 80% occurring only once. Specimen: peripheral blood. Receptors originate from a woman between 70 and 85 years old with acute or convalescent COVID-19.

This chain connects TRBV13 to TRBJ1-1, with unresolved D. Germline V lookup: CDR1 PRHDT, CDR2 FYEKMQ (reference sequence). This CDR3 spans 15 amino acids. V lost 5 bases, J lost 1 base, and 14 bases lay in between. This CDR3 is CASSVAGYRNTEAFF. The DNA of the CDR3 is TGTGCCAGCAGCGTCGCTGGTTATAGGAACACTGAAGCTTTCTTT.

The rearrangement uses TRBV5-1 and TRBJ1-6; maybe TRBD1 (5 bases). V lost 0 bases and J lost 2, with 9 bases in between. Germline CDR1 SGHRS, CDR2 YFSETQ. CDR3 length: 16 residues. The DNA of the CDR3 is TGCGCCAGCAGCTTGGCCCCAGGGACCTATAATTCACCCCTCCACTTT. It codes for CASSLAPGTYNSPLHF. The full variable domain, in which reference TRBV5-1 and TRBJ1-6 provide the parts outside the CDR3, is KAGVTQTPRYLIKTRGQQVTLSCSPISGHRSVSWYQQTPGQGLQFLFEYFSETQRNKGNFPGRFSGRQFSNSRSEMNVSTLELGDSALYLCASSLAPGTYNSPLHFGNGTRLTVT.

J is TRBJ2-3 and V is TRBV4-3, with TRBD2 matching 7 bases. J gave up 2 bases and V 0 bases, and 5 bases lay outside the gene matches. The CDR3 spans 16 residues. Germline values: CDR1 LGHNA, CDR2 YSLEER. The CDR3 protein is CASSQEWRGYTDTQYF. The CDR3 region has the DNA TGCGCCAGCAGCCAAGAGTGGCGGGGGTACACAGATACGCAGTATTTT.